This T cell receptor beta chain stems from a study of beta chain features in type 1 diabetes. CDR1 is LNHDA and CDR2 is SQIVND in the germline V gene (reference sequence). CDR3 length equals 14 residues. V shed 6 bases and J shed 3 bases, with 15 bases lying between them. Sequencing targeted expressed TCRB transcripts, as all isolated RNA had been reverse transcribed. Profiling relied on immunoSEQ multiplex PCR, and the TCRdb table lists in-frame clones only, not all of them. The sample lists around 300,000 clones, approximately 10% occurring once. Sequencing was done on a sample of naive CD4+ T cells from blood. This receptor was taken from a woman in her 30s in good health. The genes are TRBV19 and TRBJ2-7, with D possibly being TRBD1 (5 bases). The CDR3 loop is CASSDQGAHYEQYF. The CDR3 region has the DNA TGTGCCAGTAGCGATCAAGGGGCGCACTACGAGCAGTACTTC.